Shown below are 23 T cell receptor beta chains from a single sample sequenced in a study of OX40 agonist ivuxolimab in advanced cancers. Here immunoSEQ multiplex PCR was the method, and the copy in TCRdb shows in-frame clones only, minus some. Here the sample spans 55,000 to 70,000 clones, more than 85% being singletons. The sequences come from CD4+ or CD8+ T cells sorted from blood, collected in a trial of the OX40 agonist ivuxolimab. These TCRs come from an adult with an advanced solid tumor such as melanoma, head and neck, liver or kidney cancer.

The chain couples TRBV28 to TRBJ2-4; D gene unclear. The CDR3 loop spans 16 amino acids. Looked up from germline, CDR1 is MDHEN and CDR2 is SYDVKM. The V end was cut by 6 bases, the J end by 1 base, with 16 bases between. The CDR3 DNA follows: TGTGCCAGCAGCCAACGGGTAAACACCGCCAAAAACATTCAGTACTTC. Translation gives CASSQRVNTAKNIQYF.

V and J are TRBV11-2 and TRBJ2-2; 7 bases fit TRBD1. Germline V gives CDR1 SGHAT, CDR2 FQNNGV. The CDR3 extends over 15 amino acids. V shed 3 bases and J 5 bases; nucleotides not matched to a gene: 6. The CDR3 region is CASSLPGQRTGELFF. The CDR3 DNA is TGTGCCAGCAGCTTGCCGGGACAGAGGACCGGGGAGCTGTTTTTT. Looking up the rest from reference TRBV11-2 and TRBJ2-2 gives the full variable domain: EAGVAQSPRYKIIEKRQSVAFWCNPISGHATLYWYQQILGQGPKLLIQFQNNGVVDDSQLPKDRFSAERLKGVDSTLKIQPAKLEDSAVYLCASSLPGQRTGELFFGEGSRLTVL.

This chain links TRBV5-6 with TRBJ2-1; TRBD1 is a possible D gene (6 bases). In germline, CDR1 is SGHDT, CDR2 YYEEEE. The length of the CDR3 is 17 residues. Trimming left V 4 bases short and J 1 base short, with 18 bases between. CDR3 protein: CASSPGTREISYNEQFF. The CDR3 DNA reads TGTGCCAGCAGCCCCGGGACAAGGGAGATATCCTACAATGAGCAGTTCTTC.

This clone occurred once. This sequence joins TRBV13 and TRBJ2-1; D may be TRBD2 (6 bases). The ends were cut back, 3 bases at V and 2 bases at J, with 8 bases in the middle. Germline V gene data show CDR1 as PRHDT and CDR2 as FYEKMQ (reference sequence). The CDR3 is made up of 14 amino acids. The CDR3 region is CASSFTGAYNEQFF. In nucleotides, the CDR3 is TGTGCCAGCAGCTTCACGGGGGCCTACAATGAGCAGTTCTTC.

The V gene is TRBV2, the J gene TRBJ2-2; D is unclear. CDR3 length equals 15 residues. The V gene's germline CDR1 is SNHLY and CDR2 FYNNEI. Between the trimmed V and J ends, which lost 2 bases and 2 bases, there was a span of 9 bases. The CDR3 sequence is CASSEWLANTGELFF. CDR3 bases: TGTGCCAGCAGTGAATGGTTAGCTAACACCGGGGAGCTGTTTTTT. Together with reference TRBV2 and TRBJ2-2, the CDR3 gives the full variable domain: EPEVTQTPSHQVTQMGQEVILRCVPISNHLYFYWYRQILGQKVEFLVSFYNNEISEKSEIFDDQFSVERPDGSNFTLKIRSTKLEDSAMYFCASSEWLANTGELFFGEGSRLTVL.

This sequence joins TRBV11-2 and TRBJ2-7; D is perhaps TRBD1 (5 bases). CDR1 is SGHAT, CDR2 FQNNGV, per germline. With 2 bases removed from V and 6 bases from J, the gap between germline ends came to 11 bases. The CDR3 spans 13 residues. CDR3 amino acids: CASSLTRVGEQYF. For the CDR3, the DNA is TGTGCCAGCAGCTTAACCAGGGTGGGCGAGCAGTACTTC. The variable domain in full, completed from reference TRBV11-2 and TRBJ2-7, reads EAGVAQSPRYKIIEKRQSVAFWCNPISGHATLYWYQQILGQGPKLLIQFQNNGVVDDSQLPKDRFSAERLKGVDSTLKIQPAKLEDSAVYLCASSLTRVGEQYFGPGTRLTVT.

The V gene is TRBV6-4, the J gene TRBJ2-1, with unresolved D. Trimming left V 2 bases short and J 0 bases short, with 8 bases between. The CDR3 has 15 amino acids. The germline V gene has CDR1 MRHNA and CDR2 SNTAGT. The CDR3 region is CASSDDFGSYNEQFF. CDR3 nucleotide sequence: TGTGCCAGCAGTGACGACTTCGGCTCCTACAATGAGCAGTTCTTC.

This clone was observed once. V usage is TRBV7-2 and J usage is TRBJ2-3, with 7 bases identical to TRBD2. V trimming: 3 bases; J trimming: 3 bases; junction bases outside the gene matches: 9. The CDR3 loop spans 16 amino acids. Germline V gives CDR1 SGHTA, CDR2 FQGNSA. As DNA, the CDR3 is TGTGCCAGCAGCTTCAAGCGGGGATCCCCTACAGATACGCAGTATTTT. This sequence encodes CASSFKRGSPTDTQYF.

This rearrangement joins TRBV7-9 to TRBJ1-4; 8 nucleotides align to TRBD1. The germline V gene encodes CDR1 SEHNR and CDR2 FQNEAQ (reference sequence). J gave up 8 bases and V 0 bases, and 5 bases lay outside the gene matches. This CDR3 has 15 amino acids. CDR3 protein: CASSLAGQVHEKLFF. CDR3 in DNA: TGTGCCAGCAGCTTAGCGGGACAGGTCCACGAAAAACTGTTTTTT.

The CDR3 bases are TGTGCCAGCAGGACCCACAGCCACTCCTACAATGAGCAGTTCTTC. Protein: CASRTHSHSYNEQFF. The chain employs TRBV6-5 and TRBJ2-1; no clear D. V shed 6 bases and J shed 0 bases, with 12 bases lying between them. This CDR3 region has 15 residues. The germline CDR1 and CDR2 sequences are MNHEY and SVGAGI.

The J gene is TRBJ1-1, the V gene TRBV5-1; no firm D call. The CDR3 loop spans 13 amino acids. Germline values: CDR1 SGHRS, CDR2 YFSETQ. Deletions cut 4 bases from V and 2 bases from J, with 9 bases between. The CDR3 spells CASSDRVNTEAFF. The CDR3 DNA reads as TGCGCCAGCAGCGACCGGGTTAACACTGAAGCTTTCTTT.

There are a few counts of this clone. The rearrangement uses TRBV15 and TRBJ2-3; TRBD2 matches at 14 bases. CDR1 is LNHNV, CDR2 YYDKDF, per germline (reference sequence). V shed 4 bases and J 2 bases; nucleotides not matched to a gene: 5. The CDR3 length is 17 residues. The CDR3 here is CATSTRTSGGLTDTQYF. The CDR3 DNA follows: TGTGCCACCAGCACACGGACTAGCGGGGGGCTCACAGATACGCAGTATTTT.

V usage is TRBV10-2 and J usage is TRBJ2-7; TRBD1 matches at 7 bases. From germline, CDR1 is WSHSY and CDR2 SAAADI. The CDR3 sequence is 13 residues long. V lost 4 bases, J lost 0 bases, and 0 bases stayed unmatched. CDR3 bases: TGCGCCAGCAGTGGGGACAGCTCCTACGAGCAGTACTTC. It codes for CASSGDSSYEQYF.

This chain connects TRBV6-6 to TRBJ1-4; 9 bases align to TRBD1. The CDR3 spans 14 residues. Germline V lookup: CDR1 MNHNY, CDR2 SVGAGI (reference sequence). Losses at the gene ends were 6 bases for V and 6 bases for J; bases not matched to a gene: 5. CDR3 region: CASSAGQGHEKLFF. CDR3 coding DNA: TGTGCCAGCAGCGCGGGACAGGGCCATGAAAAACTGTTTTTT.

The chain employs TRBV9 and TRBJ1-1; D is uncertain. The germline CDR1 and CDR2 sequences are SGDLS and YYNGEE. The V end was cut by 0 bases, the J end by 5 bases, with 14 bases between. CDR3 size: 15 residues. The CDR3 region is CASSVATTGRTEAFF. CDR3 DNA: TGTGCCAGCAGCGTAGCTACAACGGGGAGGACTGAAGCTTTCTTT. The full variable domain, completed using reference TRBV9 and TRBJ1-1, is DSGVTQTPKHLITATGQRVTLRCSPRSGDLSVYWYQQSLDQGLQFLIQYYNGEERAKGNILERFSAQQFPDLHSELNLSSLELGDSALYFCASSVATTGRTEAFFGQGTRLTVV.

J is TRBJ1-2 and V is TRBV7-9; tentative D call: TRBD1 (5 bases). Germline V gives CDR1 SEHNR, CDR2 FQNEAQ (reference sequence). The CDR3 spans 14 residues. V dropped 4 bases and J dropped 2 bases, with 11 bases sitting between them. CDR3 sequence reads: CASSSTGANYGYTF. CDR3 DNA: TGTGCCAGCAGCTCGACCGGGGCGAACTATGGCTACACCTTC.

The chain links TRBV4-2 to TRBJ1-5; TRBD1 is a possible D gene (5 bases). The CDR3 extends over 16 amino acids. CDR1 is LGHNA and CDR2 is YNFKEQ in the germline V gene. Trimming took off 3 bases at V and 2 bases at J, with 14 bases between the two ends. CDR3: CASSQSRVQGNQPQHF. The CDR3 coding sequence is TGTGCCAGCAGCCAGAGCCGGGTACAGGGCAATCAGCCCCAGCATTTT.

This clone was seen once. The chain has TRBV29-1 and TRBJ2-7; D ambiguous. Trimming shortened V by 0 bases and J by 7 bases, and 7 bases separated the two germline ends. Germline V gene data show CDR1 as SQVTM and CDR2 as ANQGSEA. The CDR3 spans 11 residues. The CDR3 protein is CSVEETREQYF. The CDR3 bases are TGCAGCGTTGAAGAGACTCGGGAGCAGTACTTC.

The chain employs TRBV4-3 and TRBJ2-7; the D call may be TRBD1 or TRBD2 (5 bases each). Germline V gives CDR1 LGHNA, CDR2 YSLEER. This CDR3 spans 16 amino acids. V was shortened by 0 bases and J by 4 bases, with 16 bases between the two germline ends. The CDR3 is CASSQDWGISVYEQYF. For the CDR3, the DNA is TGCGCCAGCAGCCAAGATTGGGGGATTAGCGTTTACGAGCAGTACTTC.

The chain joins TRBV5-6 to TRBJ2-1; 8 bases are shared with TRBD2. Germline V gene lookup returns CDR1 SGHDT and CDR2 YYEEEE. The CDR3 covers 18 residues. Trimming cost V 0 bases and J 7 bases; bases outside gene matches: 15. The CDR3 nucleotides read TGTGCCAGCAGCTTGGCCCTGTTTTTGAGCGGGGGACGGAATGAGCAGTTCTTC. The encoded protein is CASSLALFLSGGRNEQFF.

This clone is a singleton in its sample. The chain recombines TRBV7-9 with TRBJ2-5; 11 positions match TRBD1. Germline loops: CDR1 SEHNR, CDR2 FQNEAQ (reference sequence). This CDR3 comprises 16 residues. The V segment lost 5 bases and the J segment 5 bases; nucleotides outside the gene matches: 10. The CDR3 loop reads CASSIPDRGQVETQYF. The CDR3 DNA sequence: TGTGCCAGCAGCATTCCGGACAGGGGGCAAGTGGAGACCCAGTACTTC. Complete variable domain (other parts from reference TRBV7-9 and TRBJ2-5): DTGVSQNPRHKITKRGQNVTFRCDPISEHNRLYWYRQTLGQGPEFLTYFQNEAQLEKSRLLSDRFSAERPKGSFSTLEIQRTEQGDSAMYLCASSIPDRGQVETQYFGPGTRLLVL.

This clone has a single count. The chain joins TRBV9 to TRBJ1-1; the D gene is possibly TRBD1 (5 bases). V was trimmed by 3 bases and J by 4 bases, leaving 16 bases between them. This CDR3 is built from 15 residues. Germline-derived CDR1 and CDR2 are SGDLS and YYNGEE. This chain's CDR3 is CASSGGLSTVTEAFF. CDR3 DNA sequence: TGTGCCAGCAGCGGGGGGTTGTCGACCGTCACTGAAGCTTTCTTT.

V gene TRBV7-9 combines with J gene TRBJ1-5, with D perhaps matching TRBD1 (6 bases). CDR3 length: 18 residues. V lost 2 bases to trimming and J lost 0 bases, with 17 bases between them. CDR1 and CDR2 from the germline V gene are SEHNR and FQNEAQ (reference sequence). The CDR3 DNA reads TGTGCCAGCAGCTTACACCCCTGGGCAGGGGATAGCAATCAGCCCCAGCATTTT. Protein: CASSLHPWAGDSNQPQHF. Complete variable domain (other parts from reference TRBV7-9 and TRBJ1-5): DTGVSQNPRHKITKRGQNVTFRCDPISEHNRLYWYRQTLGQGPEFLTYFQNEAQLEKSRLLSDRFSAERPKGSFSTLEIQRTEQGDSAMYLCASSLHPWAGDSNQPQHFGDGTRLSIL.